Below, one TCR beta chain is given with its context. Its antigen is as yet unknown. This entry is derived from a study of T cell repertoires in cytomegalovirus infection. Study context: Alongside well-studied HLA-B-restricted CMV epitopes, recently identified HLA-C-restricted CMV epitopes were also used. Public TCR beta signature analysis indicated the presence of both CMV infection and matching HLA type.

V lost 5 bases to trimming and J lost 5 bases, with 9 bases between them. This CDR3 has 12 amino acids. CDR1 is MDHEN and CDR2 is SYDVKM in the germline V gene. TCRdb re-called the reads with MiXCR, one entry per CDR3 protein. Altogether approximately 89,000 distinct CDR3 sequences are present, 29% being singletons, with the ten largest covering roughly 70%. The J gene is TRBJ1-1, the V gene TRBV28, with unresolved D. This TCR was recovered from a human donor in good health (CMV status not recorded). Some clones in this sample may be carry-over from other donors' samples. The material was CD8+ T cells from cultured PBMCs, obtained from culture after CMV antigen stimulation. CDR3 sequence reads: CASSLGRTEAFF. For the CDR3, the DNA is TGTGCCAGCAGTCTGGGGAGGACTGAAGCTTTCTTT.